A single sample gave rise to the 27 T cell receptor beta chains below, sequenced in a study of cytomegalovirus exposure and HLA in healthy donors (dated by TCRdb to about 2017). Receptor amplification or capture employed the immunoSEQ multiplex PCR assay. TCRdb obtained this table from immuneACCESS and retained in-frame rearrangements with V and J assigned. These tables miss some clones; where compared with another copy, unresolved V genes account for less than half of the shortfall, and the remainder is unexplained. This sample is represented by over 120,000 clones; around 90% of them were singletons. The ten largest clones take up roughly 4.3% of the sample. Sequenced sample: PBMCs. Every receptor here comes from a man in his late teens or twenties in good health and CMV-seropositive.

V is TRBV11-2 and J is TRBJ2-1; 7 nucleotides match TRBD1. Germline loops: CDR1 SGHAT, CDR2 FQNNGV. The V and J ends lost 1 base and 9 bases, in that order; junction bases with no gene match: 12. This CDR3 spans 16 amino acids. As DNA, the CDR3 is TGTGCCAGCAGCTTAGTTTTGTCAGGGGGAAGGGGTGAGCAGTTCTTC. This sequence encodes CASSLVLSGGRGEQFF.

The chain couples TRBV10-1 to TRBJ1-1; possible D gene TRBD1, 5 bases. Germline V CDR1 and CDR2: WNHNN, SYGVQD (reference sequence). This CDR3 comprises 15 residues. Trimming cost V 2 bases and J 5 bases, with 15 bases left between them. This chain's CDR3 is CASSEGRRGGTEAFF. Here the CDR3 DNA reads TGCGCCAGCAGTGAGGGTCGGAGGGGAGGGACTGAAGCTTTCTTT.

This clone was detected only a few times. A read error may explain this, as a much larger clone is one base away. This rearrangement joins TRBV6-6 to TRBJ2-1, with 12 bases aligning to TRBD2. The CDR3 runs 15 residues. With V trimmed by 0 bases and J by 6 bases, 0 bases remained unmatched. The germline CDR1 and CDR2 sequences are MNHNY and SVGAGI (reference sequence). CDR3 DNA sequence: TGTGCCAGCAGTTACTCGACTAGCGGGAGCAATGAGCAGTTCTTC. This translates into CASSYSTSGSNEQFF.

This chain uses TRBV4-1 with TRBJ2-1, with no clear D. Trimming took 1 base from V and 0 from J, leaving 13 bases between them. CDR1 MGHRA and CDR2 YSYEKL come from the germline V gene. The CDR3 covers 17 residues. The CDR3 is CASSQGAWASSYNEQFF. In nucleotides, the CDR3 is TGCGCCAGCAGCCAAGGGGCCTGGGCAAGCTCCTACAATGAGCAGTTCTTC.

The V gene is TRBV20-1, the J gene TRBJ1-1; D unresolved. V dropped 3 bases and J dropped 9 bases, with 8 bases sitting between them. CDR1 is DFQATT, CDR2 SNEGSKA, per germline (reference sequence). The CDR3 extends over 10 amino acids. The CDR3 loop reads CSARSRKAFF. The CDR3 DNA is TGCAGTGCTAGGTCCAGGAAAGCTTTCTTT.

This clone appeared once. The gene calls are TRBV18 and TRBJ1-1; D might be TRBD1 (6 bases). The CDR3 is 15 residues long. Germline V gives CDR1 KGHSH, CDR2 LQKENI. With 3 bases removed from V and 0 bases from J, the gap between germline ends came to 11 bases. The CDR3, as DNA: TGTGCCAGCTCACCTACCGGACAGATGAACACTGAAGCTTTCTTT. Residues: CASSPTGQMNTEAFF.

CDR3 coding DNA: TGTGCCAGCAGGAGCTCGACTATTAACACTGAAGCTTTCTTT. Translated, it gives CASRSSTINTEAFF. The chain carries TRBV6-1 and TRBJ1-1; D unresolved. CDR1 MNHNS and CDR2 SASEGT come from the germline V gene. Trimming cost V 6 bases and J 2 bases, with 13 bases left between them. The CDR3 has 14 residues.

Comment on this clone: Distinct nucleotide sequences in the sample also encode this CDR3. J is TRBJ2-7 and V is TRBV27, with 7 bases aligning to TRBD1. The V gene end was trimmed by 5 bases and the J gene end by 0 bases; junction bases not matched to a gene: 1. The CDR3 has 13 amino acids. Germline values: CDR1 MNHEY, CDR2 SMNVEV (reference sequence). In DNA form, the CDR3 reads TGTGCCAGCAGTCGGGACAGCTCCTACGAGCAGTACTTC. The encoded protein is CASSRDSSYEQYF.

V and J are TRBV4-1 and TRBJ1-1; 8 nucleotides agree with TRBD1. The length of the CDR3 is 14 residues. V trimming: 1 base; J trimming: 8 bases; junction bases outside the gene matches: 6. CDR1 and CDR2 (germline): MGHRA, YSYEKL. CDR3 sequence (DNA): TGCGCCAGCAGCCAAGCCGGACAGGGTAAAGAAGCTTTCTTT. Its protein product is CASSQAGQGKEAFF.

V and J are TRBV11-2 and TRBJ1-2; the match to TRBD1 covers 11 bases. CDR1 and CDR2 (germline): SGHAT, FQNNGV. CDR3 length: 15 amino acids. With 5 bases clipped from V and 3 bases from J, the junction kept 5 bases outside the gene matches. CDR3 amino acids: CASSRGTGGYYGYTF. For the CDR3, the DNA is TGTGCCAGCAGCCGTGGGACAGGGGGGTACTATGGCTACACCTTC.

In this sample, this clone turned up once. V usage is TRBV7-8 and J usage is TRBJ1-5, with 8 bases matching TRBD1. Germline lookup yields CDR1 SGHVS and CDR2 FQNEAQ. V was pared by 5 bases and J by 7 bases, with 7 bases of the junction left unmatched. This CDR3 region has 14 residues. The CDR3, as DNA: TGTGCCAGCAGCCCCCGGGACAGGACACAGCCCCAGCATTTT. Residues: CASSPRDRTQPQHF. Together with reference TRBV7-8 and TRBJ1-5, the CDR3 gives the full variable domain: GAGVSQSPRYKVAKRGQDVALRCDPISGHVSLFWYQQALGQGPEFLTYFQNEAQLDKSGLPSDRFFAERPEGSVSTLKIQRTQQEDSAVYLCASSPRDRTQPQHFGDGTRLSIL.

This chain connects TRBV5-4 to TRBJ1-3; 7 bases match TRBD1. In germline, CDR1 is SGHNT, CDR2 YYREEE (reference sequence). With V trimmed by 2 bases and J by 10 bases, 3 bases remained unmatched. This CDR3 contains 12 residues. CDR3 DNA sequence: TGTGCCAGCAGCTTAAGACAGGGAACCATATATTTT. Translated: CASSLRQGTIYF.

The J gene is TRBJ2-3, the V gene TRBV27, with 10 positions matching TRBD2. Germline CDR1 reads MNHEY; CDR2 reads SMNVEV (reference sequence). V lost 3 bases to trimming and J lost 3 bases; unmatched junction nucleotides: 3. This CDR3 contains 15 residues. Here the CDR3 DNA reads TGTGCCAGCAGTTTTAAGCGGGGGGGTACAGATACGCAGTATTTT. It translates to CASSFKRGGTDTQYF.

This clone appeared a single time. The V gene is TRBV30, the J gene TRBJ1-1, with D unresolved. V dropped 5 bases and J dropped 4 bases, with 14 bases sitting between them. Looked up from germline, CDR1 is GTSNPN and CDR2 is SVGIG (reference sequence). There are 13 residues in the CDR3. CDR3 region: CAWARGPATEAFF. For the CDR3, the DNA is TGTGCCTGGGCCCGGGGTCCCGCCACTGAAGCTTTCTTT.

This clone was recorded only once. The rearrangement joins TRBV2 to TRBJ2-7, with 7 positions matching TRBD2. The CDR3 consists of 12 residues. The trim removed 11 bases at V and 7 bases at J, leaving 11 bases unmatched. Germline-derived CDR1 and CDR2 are SNHLY and FYNNEI. Here the CDR3 reads CAGSLGGREQYF. The CDR3 region has the DNA TGTGCCGGGTCCCTGGGAGGGAGGGAGCAGTACTTC.

The rearrangement links TRBV5-1 to TRBJ2-5; possible D gene TRBD2, 6 bases. V was pared by 4 bases and J by 5 bases, with 12 bases between. The CDR3 runs 13 residues. Looked up from germline, CDR1 is SGHRS and CDR2 is YFSETQ. CDR3 coding DNA: TGCGCCAGCAGCCCCTCTGGGGGGGAGACCCAGTACTTC. It encodes CASSPSGGETQYF.

The V call is TRBV11-2, the J call TRBJ1-2; no clear D gene. V was pared by 1 base and J by 3 bases, with 9 bases between. Germline CDR1 is SGHAT and CDR2 is FQNNGV. The CDR3 is made up of 14 amino acids. CDR3 DNA sequence: TGTGCCAGCAGCTTAGTGGGCAGCTACTATGGCTACACCTTC. Translating gives CASSLVGSYYGYTF.

This clone came up once. The rearrangement links TRBV7-8 to TRBJ2-3; D might be TRBD2 (6 bases). With 7 bases removed from V and 6 bases from J, the gap between germline ends came to 20 bases. CDR1 is SGHVS, CDR2 FQNEAQ, per germline. The CDR3 runs to 15 residues. The CDR3, as DNA: TGTGCCAGCACCATTTGGACCTGGGGGGTCGATACGCAGTATTTT. Translation: CASTIWTWGVDTQYF.

This sequence joins TRBV13 and TRBJ1-1; no firm D call. Germline CDR1 and CDR2: PRHDT and FYEKMQ (reference sequence). The V and J ends lost 6 bases and 0 bases respectively, with 11 bases between them. This CDR3 region has 14 residues. In DNA, the CDR3 is TGTGCCAGCAGTCACTTTTCTATGAACACTGAAGCTTTCTTT. Residues: CASSHFSMNTEAFF.

V usage is TRBV5-4 and J usage is TRBJ1-1; 9 nucleotides line up with TRBD1. Losses at the gene ends were 4 bases for V and 4 bases for J; bases not matched to a gene: 5. The germline gives CDR1 SGHNT, CDR2 YYREEE (reference sequence). CDR3 size: 14 residues. Here the CDR3 reads CASSLGQGITEAFF. CDR3 nucleotides: TGTGCCAGCAGCCTAGGACAGGGGATCACTGAAGCTTTCTTT.

The chain combines TRBV30 with TRBJ2-3; 7 positions match TRBD2. The CDR3 is 14 residues long. The germline CDR1 and CDR2 sequences are GTSNPN and SVGIG (reference sequence). Germline trimming cut 8 bases from V and 0 bases from J; bases unmatched to any gene: 8. The CDR3 protein is CAGLVPSSTDTQYF. In DNA, the CDR3 is TGTGCCGGACTAGTCCCCTCTAGCACAGATACGCAGTATTTT.

The V gene is TRBV28, the J gene TRBJ2-2; 10 bases are shared with TRBD1. Germline lookup yields CDR1 MDHEN and CDR2 SYDVKM. Unmatched junction bases numbered 8, after V lost 5 bases and J lost 11 bases. The CDR3 totals 14 residues. CDR3 residues: CASSLKGQGKELFF. In nucleotides, the CDR3 is TGTGCCAGCAGTCTAAAGGGACAGGGGAAAGAGCTGTTTTTT. The whole variable domain, filled in from reference TRBV28 and TRBJ2-2, reads DVKVTQSSRYLVKRTGEKVFLECVQDMDHENMFWYRQDPGLGLRLIYFSYDVKMKEKGDIPEGYSVSREKKERFSLILESASTNQTSMYLCASSLKGQGKELFFGEGSRLTVL.

This chain joins TRBV5-4 and TRBJ1-4; 7 positions match TRBD1. The CDR3 is made up of 18 amino acids. V lost 1 base, J lost 4 bases, and 13 bases stayed unmatched. The germline V gene has CDR1 SGHNT and CDR2 YYREEE (reference sequence). Written as DNA, the CDR3 is TGTGCCAGCAGCTTGCTATTATGGGCGGGACAGAATAATGAAAAACTGTTTTTT. It is translated as CASSLLLWAGQNNEKLFF.

This clone has just one count. For the CDR3, the DNA is TGTGCCAGCAGCTCCGCCCTACTGAACACTGAAGCTTTCTTT. Translating it yields CASSSALLNTEAFF. The chain joins TRBV7-9 to TRBJ1-1; D is ambiguous. Trimming removed 4 bases from V and 0 bases from J, with 9 bases in between. Germline CDR1 SEHNR, CDR2 FQNEAQ (reference sequence). The CDR3 totals 14 residues.

This rearrangement joins TRBV2 to TRBJ2-3; 7 bases match TRBD2. V was pared by 6 bases and J by 0 bases, with 3 bases of the junction left unmatched. From germline, CDR1 is SNHLY and CDR2 FYNNEI. The CDR3 sequence is 14 residues long. The CDR3 loop reads CASRGGSSTDTQYF. CDR3 coding DNA: TGTGCCAGCAGGGGCGGGAGTAGCACAGATACGCAGTATTTT. Based on the CDR3 plus reference TRBV2 and TRBJ2-3, the full variable domain is EPEVTQTPSHQVTQMGQEVILRCVPISNHLYFYWYRQILGQKVEFLVSFYNNEISEKSEIFDDQFSVERPDGSNFTLKIRSTKLEDSAMYFCASRGGSSTDTQYFGPGTRLTVL.

The gene calls are TRBV5-4 and TRBJ2-1, with 8 bases aligning to TRBD1. The V gene's germline CDR1 is SGHNT and CDR2 YYREEE (reference sequence). With 4 bases clipped from V and 4 bases from J, the junction kept 4 bases outside the gene matches. The CDR3 length is 14 residues. The CDR3 spells CASSQRTGYNEQFF. In DNA, the CDR3 is TGTGCCAGCAGCCAACGGACAGGGTACAATGAGCAGTTCTTC.

A single count supports this clone. The chain's CDR3 is CASSVGTANSHQPQHF. The CDR3 bases are TGTGCCAGTAGTGTGGGGACAGCGAATAGTCATCAGCCCCAGCATTTT. V usage is TRBV19 and J usage is TRBJ1-5, with TRBD1 matching 7 bases. Germline CDR1 is LNHDA and CDR2 is SQIVND (reference sequence). This CDR3 has 16 amino acids. The V gene end was trimmed by 5 bases and the J gene end by 5 bases; junction bases not matched to a gene: 12.